The rows below give T cell receptor beta chains drawn from one sample of a study of T-cell memory formation after mild COVID-19. TCRdb used MiXCR to reprocess the 5' RACE reads, holding one entry per CDR3 protein. The table includes fewer than 400,000 distinct CDR3 sequences, about 16% detected once. Material: PBMCs or a T cell subset sorted from them (not recorded which). Receptors originate from a man between 18 and 35 years old who had mild COVID-19 (a few samples of this study predate the infection). Cell type and time point are not known. CDR3s include the opening cysteine and the closing phenylalanine or tryptophan. Fields, in order: V gene, clone size, D gene, CDR3 length, J gene, CDR3 DNA, CDR3 protein. A D gene is named only where the DNA matches it firmly. Not every row has a clone size; where given, it reads once, few, many or a size class.

>TRBV7-2|many|TRBD2|16|TRBJ2-1
TGTGCCAGCAGCCCCCGGACTAGCGGGGGGTACAATGAGCAGTTCTTC
CASSPRTSGGYNEQFF
>TRBV6-5|.|TRBD1|15|TRBJ2-7
TGTGCCAGCACCGCCCAGGGACAGGGGGCCGGCGAGCAGTACTTC
CASTAQGQGAGEQYF
>TRBV5-6|few|TRBD1|14|TRBJ2-3
TGTGCCAGCAGCGTGGACAGGGTAGGGGATACGCAGTATTTT
CASSVDRVGDTQYF
>TRBV6-2/TRBV6-3|.|.|12|TRBJ2-3
TGTGCCAGCAGCGCGGTGGGAGATACGCAGTATTTT
CASSAVGDTQYF
>TRBV2|.|.|15|TRBJ1-5
TGTGCCAGCTCCTCACAGGGTTTTAGCAATCAGCCCCAGCATTTT
CASSSQGFSNQPQHF
>TRBV2|.|.|15|TRBJ1-3
TGTGCCAGCAGTGAATCGTCGTTCTCTGGAAACACCATATATTTT
CASSESSFSGNTIYF
>TRBV30|few|.|14|TRBJ1-1
TGTGCCTGGAGTGTACGTGTGTGGAACACTGAAGCTTTCTTT
CAWSVRVWNTEAFF
>TRBV20-1|once|.|17|TRBJ2-3
TGCAGTGCTAGAGATTTAGGGGGGCAAGTGAGCGCAGATACGCAGTATTTT
CSARDLGGQVSADTQYF
>TRBV4-1|.|TRBD1|17|TRBJ2-5
TGCGCCAGCAGCCGCTATACGGGGACAGCGCCCCAAGAGACCCAGTACTTC
CASSRYTGTAPQETQYF
>TRBV19|.|.|14|TRBJ1-5
TGTGCCAGTAGACTCCGGGGGGACAATCAGCCCCAGCATTTT
CASRLRGDNQPQHF
>TRBV5-6|.|.|13|TRBJ2-1
TGTGCCAGCAGCTTGGTACGGAACAATGAGCAGTTCTTC
CASSLVRNNEQFF
>TRBV6-4|.|TRBD1|17|TRBJ2-7
TGTGCCAGCAGTGACGGGTATCCGGGACAGGCCCCCTACGAGCAGTACTTC
CASSDGYPGQAPYEQYF
>TRBV7-6|.|TRBD2|15|TRBJ2-1
TGTGCCAGCAGCTCCCTAGCGGGGGGGTCCAATGAGCAGTTCTTC
CASSSLAGGSNEQFF
>TRBV5-1|.|.|15|TRBJ1-1
TGCGCCAGCAGCTTGGCTGCGGGGGTGAAGACTGAAGCTTTCTTT
CASSLAAGVKTEAFF
>TRBV6-2/TRBV6-3|few|.|16|TRBJ1-3
TGTGCCAGCAGTTACGGGGGACGCGCTACTGGAAACACCATATATTTT
CASSYGGRATGNTIYF
>TRBV7-3|.|.|16|TRBJ2-1
TGTGCCAGCAGCTTACGTGCGGGCCGCTCCTACAATGAGCAGTTCTTC
CASSLRAGRSYNEQFF
>TRBV12-3/TRBV12-4|few|.|10|TRBJ2-2
TGTGCCAGCGGGGAGGGGGAGCTGTTTTTT
CASGEGELFF
>TRBV20-1|.|.|14|TRBJ2-3
TGCAGTGCTGCGCGGGGGCCTAGCACAGATACGCAGTATTTT
CSAARGPSTDTQYF
>TRBV12-3/TRBV12-4|.|.|15|TRBJ2-2
TGTGCCAGCAGGGAGAGCGGGCAGGGCACCGGGGAGCTGTTTTTT
CASRESGQGTGELFF
>TRBV6-2/TRBV6-3|few|.|11|TRBJ2-1
TGTGCCAGCAGTTACGACAGCAAGCAGTTCTTC
CASSYDSKQFF
>TRBV29-1|.|.|14|TRBJ2-2
TGCAGCGTTGGCGAGAATGCGGGCACCGGGGAGCTGTTTTTT
CSVGENAGTGELFF
>TRBV7-9|many|.|12|TRBJ1-1
TGTGCCAGCAGCTTGGGGGGTGGTGAAGCTTTCTTT
CASSLGGGEAFF
>TRBV5-1|few|TRBD1|14|TRBJ2-1
TGCGCCAGCAGCCCGGGACAGAATCGGGATGAGCAGTTCTTC
CASSPGQNRDEQFF
>TRBV27|once|.|18|TRBJ2-1
TGTGCCAGCAGTTACATCCGCGGGGAGGGGGGATCATACAATGAGCAGTTCTTC
CASSYIRGEGGSYNEQFF
>TRBV18|few|.|16|TRBJ1-3
TGTGCCAGCTCACCCAACCCAGCCGCGTCTGGAAACACCATATATTTT
CASSPNPAASGNTIYF
>TRBV20-1|.|.|15|TRBJ2-7
TGCAGTGCTAGAGGCGCCCGGGGGCGGTCCTACGAGCAGTACTTC
CSARGARGRSYEQYF
>TRBV5-1|.|.|11|TRBJ1-1
TGCGCCAGCAGCTTTCGGGGTGAAGCTTTCTTT
CASSFRGEAFF
>TRBV29-1|.|.|18|TRBJ2-3
TGCAGCGTTGACTTGTCGGGGGGCCGGGTCTTCTTCACAGATACGCAGTATTTT
CSVDLSGGRVFFTDTQYF
>TRBV9|.|TRBD2|15|TRBJ2-1
TGTGCCAGCAGCGTTAGCGGGAACTCCTACAATGAGCAGTTCTTC
CASSVSGNSYNEQFF
>TRBV4-3|.|.|15|TRBJ1-5
TGCGCCAGCAGTGCGAGTTCTTATAGCAATCAGCCCCAGCATTTT
CASSASSYSNQPQHF
>TRBV30|once|.|15|TRBJ1-6
TGTGCCTGGAGTCTACCCGGCAGGGTAGGTTCACCCCTCCACTTT
CAWSLPGRVGSPLHF
>TRBV7-9|few|.|12|TRBJ2-7
TGTGCCAGCGGCGCGACAGGCTACGAGCAGTACTTC
CASGATGYEQYF
>TRBV27|few|.|14|TRBJ2-3
TGTGCCAGCTCCCGGGGGACGCGCACAGATACGCAGTATTTT
CASSRGTRTDTQYF
>TRBV6-5|.|.|15|TRBJ2-5
TGTGCCAGCAGTCCACGGATTGACAGAGCGGAGACCCAGTACTTC
CASSPRIDRAETQYF
>TRBV6-2/TRBV6-3|many|.|13|TRBJ1-1
TGTGCCAGCAGTTACCAGGTTAACACTGAAGCTTTCTTT
CASSYQVNTEAFF
>TRBV4-3|.|.|15|TRBJ2-2
TGCGCCAGCAGCCAGCTGCCCTCGAACACCGGGGAGCTGTTTTTT
CASSQLPSNTGELFF
>TRBV19|.|.|16|TRBJ1-5
TGTGCCAGTATAGCTAGAGGGGTGTATAGCAATCAGCCCCAGCATTTT
CASIARGVYSNQPQHF
>TRBV5-4|few|TRBD1|14|TRBJ1-6
TGTGCCAGCAGCAGACAGGGTGAAGGGTCACCCCTCCACTTT
CASSRQGEGSPLHF
>TRBV12-3/TRBV12-4|.|.|15|TRBJ2-2
TGTGCCAGCAGTTTGAGGCAGGGAGTCACCGGGGAGCTGTTTTTT
CASSLRQGVTGELFF
>TRBV7-9|.|.|11|TRBJ2-2
TGTGCCAGCAGCTTTCCCGGGGAGCTGTTTTTT
CASSFPGELFF
>TRBV9|few|.|13|TRBJ2-3
TGTGCCAGCAGCTCGCTGGTGTCCGATACGCAGTATTTT
CASSSLVSDTQYF
>TRBV18|.|.|14|TRBJ1-5
TGTGCCAGCTCACCGAGCGGCAGAGATCAGCCCCAGCATTTT
CASSPSGRDQPQHF
>TRBV5-1|.|.|15|TRBJ2-5
TGCGCCAGCAGCGCCACCGGGACTCGAGAAGAGACCCAGTACTTC
CASSATGTREETQYF
>TRBV7-3|.|.|17|TRBJ2-2
TGTGCCAGCAGCCCGATTGTGGGGACCATGAACACCGGGGAGCTGTTTTTT
CASSPIVGTMNTGELFF